The source of this T cell receptor beta chain is a study of blood T cell repertoires in COVID-19. Study information: COVID-19 samples, acute and convalescent, were from the United States, Italy and Spain.

The method was immunoSEQ multiplex PCR; TCRdb's version includes in-frame clones alone and lacks a portion of them. The profile shows nearly 110,000 clones, 85% to 95% of them singletons. Germline CDR1 and CDR2: SGHTS and YDEGEE. Trimming left V 0 bases short and J 3 bases short, with 9 bases between. The CDR3 has 14 residues. The chain recombines TRBV5-8 with TRBJ1-2; weak D call: TRBD1 (5 bases). This TCR was recovered from a woman in her thirties with acute or convalescent COVID-19. Sequencing was done on a sample of peripheral blood. The CDR3 is CASSLVWGDYGYTF. The CDR3 coding sequence is TGTGCCAGCAGCTTGGTTTGGGGGGACTATGGCTACACCTTC.